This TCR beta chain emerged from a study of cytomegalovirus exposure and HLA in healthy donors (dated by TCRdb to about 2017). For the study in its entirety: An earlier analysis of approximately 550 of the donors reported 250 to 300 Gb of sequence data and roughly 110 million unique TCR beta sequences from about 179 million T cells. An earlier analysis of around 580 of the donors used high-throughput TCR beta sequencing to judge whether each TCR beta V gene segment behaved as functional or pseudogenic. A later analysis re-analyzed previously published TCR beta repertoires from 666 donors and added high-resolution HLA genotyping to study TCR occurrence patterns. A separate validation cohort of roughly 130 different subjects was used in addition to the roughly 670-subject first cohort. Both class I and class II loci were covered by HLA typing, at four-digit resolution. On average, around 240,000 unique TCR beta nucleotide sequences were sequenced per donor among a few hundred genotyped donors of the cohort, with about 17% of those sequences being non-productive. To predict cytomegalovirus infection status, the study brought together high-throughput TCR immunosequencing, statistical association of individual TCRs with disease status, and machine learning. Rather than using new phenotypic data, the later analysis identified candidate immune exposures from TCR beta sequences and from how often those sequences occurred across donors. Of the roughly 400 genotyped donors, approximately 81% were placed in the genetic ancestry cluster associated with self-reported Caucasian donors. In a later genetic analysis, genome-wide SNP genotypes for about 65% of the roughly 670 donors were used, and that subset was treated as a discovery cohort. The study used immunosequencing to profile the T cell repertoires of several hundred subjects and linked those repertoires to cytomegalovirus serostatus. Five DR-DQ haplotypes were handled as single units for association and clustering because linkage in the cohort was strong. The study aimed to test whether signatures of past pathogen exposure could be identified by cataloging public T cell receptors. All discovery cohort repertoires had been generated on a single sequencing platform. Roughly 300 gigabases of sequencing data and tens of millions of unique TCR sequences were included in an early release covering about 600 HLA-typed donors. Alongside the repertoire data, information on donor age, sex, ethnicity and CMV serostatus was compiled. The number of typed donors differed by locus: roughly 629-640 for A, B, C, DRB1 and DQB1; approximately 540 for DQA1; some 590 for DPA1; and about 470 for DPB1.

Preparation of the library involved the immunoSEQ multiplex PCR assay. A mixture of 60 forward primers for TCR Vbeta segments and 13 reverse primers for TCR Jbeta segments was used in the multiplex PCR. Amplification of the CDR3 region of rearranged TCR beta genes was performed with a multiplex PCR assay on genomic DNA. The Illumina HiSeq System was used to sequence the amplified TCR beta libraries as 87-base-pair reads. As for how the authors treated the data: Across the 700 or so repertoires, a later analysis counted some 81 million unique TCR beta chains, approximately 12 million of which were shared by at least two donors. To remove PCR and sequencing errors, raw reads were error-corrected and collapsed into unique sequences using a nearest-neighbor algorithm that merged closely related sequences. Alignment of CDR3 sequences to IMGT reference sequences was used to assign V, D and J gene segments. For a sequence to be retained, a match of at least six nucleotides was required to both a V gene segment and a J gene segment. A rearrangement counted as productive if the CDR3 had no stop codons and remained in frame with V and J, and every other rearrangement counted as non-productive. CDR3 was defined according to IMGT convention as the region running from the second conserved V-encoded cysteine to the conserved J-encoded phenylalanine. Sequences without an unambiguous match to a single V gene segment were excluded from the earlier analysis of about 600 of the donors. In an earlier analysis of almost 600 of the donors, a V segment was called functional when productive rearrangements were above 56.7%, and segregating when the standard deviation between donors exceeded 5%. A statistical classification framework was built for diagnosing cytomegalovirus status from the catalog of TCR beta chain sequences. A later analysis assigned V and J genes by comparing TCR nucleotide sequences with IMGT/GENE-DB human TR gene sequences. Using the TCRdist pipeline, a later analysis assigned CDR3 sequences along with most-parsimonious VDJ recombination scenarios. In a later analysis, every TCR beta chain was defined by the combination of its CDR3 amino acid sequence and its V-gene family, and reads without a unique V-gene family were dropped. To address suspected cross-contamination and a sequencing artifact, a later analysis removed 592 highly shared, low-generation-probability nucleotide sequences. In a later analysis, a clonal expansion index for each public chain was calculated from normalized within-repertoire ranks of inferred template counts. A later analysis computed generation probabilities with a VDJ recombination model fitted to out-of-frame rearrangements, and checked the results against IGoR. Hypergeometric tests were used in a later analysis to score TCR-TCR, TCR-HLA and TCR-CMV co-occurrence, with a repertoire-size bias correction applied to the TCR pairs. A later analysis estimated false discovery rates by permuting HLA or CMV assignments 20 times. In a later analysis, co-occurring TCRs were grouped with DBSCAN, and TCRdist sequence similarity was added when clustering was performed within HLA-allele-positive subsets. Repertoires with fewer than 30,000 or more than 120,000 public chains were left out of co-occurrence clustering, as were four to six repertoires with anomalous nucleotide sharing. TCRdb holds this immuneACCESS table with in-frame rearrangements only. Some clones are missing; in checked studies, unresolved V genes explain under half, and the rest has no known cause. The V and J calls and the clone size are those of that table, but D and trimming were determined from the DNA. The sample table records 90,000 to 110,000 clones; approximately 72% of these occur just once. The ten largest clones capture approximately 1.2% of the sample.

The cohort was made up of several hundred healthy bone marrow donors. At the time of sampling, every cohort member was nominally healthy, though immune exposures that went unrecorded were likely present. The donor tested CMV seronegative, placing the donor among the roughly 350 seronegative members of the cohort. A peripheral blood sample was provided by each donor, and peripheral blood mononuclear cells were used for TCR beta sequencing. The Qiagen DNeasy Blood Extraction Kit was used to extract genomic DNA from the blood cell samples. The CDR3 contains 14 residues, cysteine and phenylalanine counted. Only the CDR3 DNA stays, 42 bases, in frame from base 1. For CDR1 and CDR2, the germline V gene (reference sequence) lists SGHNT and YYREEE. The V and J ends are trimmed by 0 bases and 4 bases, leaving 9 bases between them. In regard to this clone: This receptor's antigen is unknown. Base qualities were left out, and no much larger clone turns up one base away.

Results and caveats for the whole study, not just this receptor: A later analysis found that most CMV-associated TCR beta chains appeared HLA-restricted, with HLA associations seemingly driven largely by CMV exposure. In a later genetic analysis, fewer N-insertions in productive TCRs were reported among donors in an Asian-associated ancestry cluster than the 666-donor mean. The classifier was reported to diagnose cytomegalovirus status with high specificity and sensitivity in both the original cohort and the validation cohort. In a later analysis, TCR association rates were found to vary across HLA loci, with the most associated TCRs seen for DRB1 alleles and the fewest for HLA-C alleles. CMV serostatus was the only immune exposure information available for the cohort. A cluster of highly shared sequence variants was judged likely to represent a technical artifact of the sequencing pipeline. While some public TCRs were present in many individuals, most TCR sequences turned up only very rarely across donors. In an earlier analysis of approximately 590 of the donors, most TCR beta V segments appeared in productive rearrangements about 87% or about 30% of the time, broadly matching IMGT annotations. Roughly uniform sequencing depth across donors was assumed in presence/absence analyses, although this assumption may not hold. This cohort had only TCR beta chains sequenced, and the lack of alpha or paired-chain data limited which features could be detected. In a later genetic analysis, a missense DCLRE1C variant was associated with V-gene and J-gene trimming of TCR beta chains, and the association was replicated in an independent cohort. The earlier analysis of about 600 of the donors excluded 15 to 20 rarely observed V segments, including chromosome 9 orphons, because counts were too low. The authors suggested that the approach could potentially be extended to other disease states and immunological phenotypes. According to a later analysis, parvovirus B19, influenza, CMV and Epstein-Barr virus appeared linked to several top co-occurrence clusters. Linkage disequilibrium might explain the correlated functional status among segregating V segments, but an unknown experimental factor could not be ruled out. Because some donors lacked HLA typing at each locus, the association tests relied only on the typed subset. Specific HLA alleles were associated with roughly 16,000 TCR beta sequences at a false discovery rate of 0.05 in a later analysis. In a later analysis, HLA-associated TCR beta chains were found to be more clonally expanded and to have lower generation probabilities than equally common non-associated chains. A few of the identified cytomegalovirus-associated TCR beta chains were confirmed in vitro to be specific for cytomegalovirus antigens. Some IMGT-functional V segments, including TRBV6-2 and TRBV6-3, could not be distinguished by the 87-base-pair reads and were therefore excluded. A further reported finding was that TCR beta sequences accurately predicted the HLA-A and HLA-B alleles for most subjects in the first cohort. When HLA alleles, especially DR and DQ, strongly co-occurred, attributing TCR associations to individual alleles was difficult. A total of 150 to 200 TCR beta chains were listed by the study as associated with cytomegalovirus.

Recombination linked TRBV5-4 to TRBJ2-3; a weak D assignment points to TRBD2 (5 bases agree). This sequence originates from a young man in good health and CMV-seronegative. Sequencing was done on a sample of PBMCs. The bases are TGTGCCAGCAGCTTGGTTGAGGGATCAGATACGCAGTATTTT. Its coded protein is CASSLVEGSDTQYF. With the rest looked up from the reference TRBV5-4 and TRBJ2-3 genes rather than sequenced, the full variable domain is ETGVTQSPTHLIKTRGQQVTLRCSSQSGHNTVSWYQQALGQGPQFIFQYYREEENGRGNFPPRFSGLQFPNYSSELNVNALELDDSALYLCASSLVEGSDTQYFGPGTRLTVL.